A selection of T cell receptor beta chains follows, all from one sample in a study of CD8+ T cells in alopecia areata. The table came from immunoSEQ multiplex PCR; TCRdb's copy has only in-frame clones and leaves some out. The sample carries over 150,000 clones, 63% recorded once. Sequences were derived from CD4+ T cells sorted from blood, sampled at week 0. These receptors all come from a human donor with alopecia areata. The CDR3 runs from the conserved cysteine through the conserved F or W. The order of the fields is D gene, clone size, J gene, V gene, CDR3 DNA, CDR3 protein. A D gene is named only where the DNA matches it firmly. Clone sizes are given selectively: once, few, many, or a class where the clone is expanded.

d_gene: TRBD1
abundance: .
j_gene: TRBJ2-2
v_gene: TRBV11-2
CDR3nt: TGTGCCAGCACCTGGACAGGAACCTCGGACACCGGGGAGCTGTTTTTT
CDR3aa: CASTWTGTSDTGELFF

d_gene: TRBD1
abundance: .
j_gene: TRBJ2-6
v_gene: TRBV10-3
CDR3nt: TGTGCCATCAGTGAGTCGACAGGGGTGGCGGGGGCCAACGTCCTGACTTTC
CDR3aa: CAISESTGVAGANVLTF

d_gene: .
abundance: .
j_gene: TRBJ2-7
v_gene: TRBV29-1
CDR3nt: TGCAGCGTTGTGGTAGAATCCTACGAGCAGTACTTC
CDR3aa: CSVVVESYEQYF

d_gene: .
abundance: few
j_gene: TRBJ2-3
v_gene: TRBV29-1
CDR3nt: TGCAGCGGGGATAGCACAGATACGCAGTATTTT
CDR3aa: CSGDSTDTQYF

d_gene: TRBD1
abundance: .
j_gene: TRBJ1-4
v_gene: TRBV29-1
CDR3nt: TGCAGCGTTGGGAACAGGGGGTTTGAAAAACTGTTTTTT
CDR3aa: CSVGNRGFEKLFF

d_gene: .
abundance: .
j_gene: TRBJ1-5
v_gene: TRBV9
CDR3nt: TGTGCCAGCAGCGTAAACGTGAATCAGCCCCAGCATTTT
CDR3aa: CASSVNVNQPQHF

d_gene: .
abundance: .
j_gene: TRBJ2-7
v_gene: TRBV7-9
CDR3nt: TGTGCCAGCAGCTTAGGGGGAAAGCCTTACGAGCAGTACTTC
CDR3aa: CASSLGGKPYEQYF

d_gene: .
abundance: .
j_gene: TRBJ1-2
v_gene: TRBV30
CDR3nt: TGTGCCTGGAGTGTACGGGGAGACAACTATGGCTACACCTTC
CDR3aa: CAWSVRGDNYGYTF

d_gene: .
abundance: .
j_gene: TRBJ1-2
v_gene: TRBV29-1
CDR3nt: TGCAGCGTTTGGACAGCCTCTGGCTACACCTTC
CDR3aa: CSVWTASGYTF

d_gene: .
abundance: .
j_gene: TRBJ1-2
v_gene: TRBV5-1
CDR3nt: TGCGCCAGCAGCTTGGGTCTAGGGAACTATGGCTACACCTTC
CDR3aa: CASSLGLGNYGYTF

d_gene: .
abundance: .
j_gene: TRBJ2-3
v_gene: TRBV5-1
CDR3nt: TGCGCCAGCAGCTTGGCTCCTTCCACAGATACGCAGTATTTT
CDR3aa: CASSLAPSTDTQYF

d_gene: .
abundance: .
j_gene: TRBJ1-2
v_gene: TRBV30
CDR3nt: TGTGCCTGGACGTACTCAGCCTCTCCTTTTGGCTACACCTTC
CDR3aa: CAWTYSASPFGYTF

d_gene: TRBD1
abundance: .
j_gene: TRBJ1-1
v_gene: TRBV7-2
CDR3nt: TGTGCCAGCAGCTTAACACAGGGGGCTGGCACTGAAGCTTTCTTT
CDR3aa: CASSLTQGAGTEAFF

d_gene: .
abundance: .
j_gene: TRBJ1-2
v_gene: TRBV5-6
CDR3nt: TGTGCCAGCAGCTTGGGACAGGAGAACTATGGCTACACCTTC
CDR3aa: CASSLGQENYGYTF

d_gene: TRBD1
abundance: .
j_gene: TRBJ2-1
v_gene: TRBV6-6
CDR3nt: TGTGCCAGCACTACCGGGACAGACTCCTACAATGAGCAGTTCTTC
CDR3aa: CASTTGTDSYNEQFF

d_gene: .
abundance: .
j_gene: TRBJ2-3
v_gene: TRBV30
CDR3nt: TGTGCCTGGAGTGGCGGGTTCAGCTCTAGCACAGATACGCAGTATTTT
CDR3aa: CAWSGGFSSSTDTQYF

d_gene: .
abundance: .
j_gene: TRBJ1-2
v_gene: TRBV30
CDR3nt: TGTGCCTGGAGTAAGGGGCAGGGTGGAGATGGCTACACCTTC
CDR3aa: CAWSKGQGGDGYTF

d_gene: TRBD1
abundance: few
j_gene: TRBJ1-2
v_gene: TRBV5-8
CDR3nt: TGTGCCAGCAGCCCGGGACAGGGGTATGGCTACACCTTC
CDR3aa: CASSPGQGYGYTF

d_gene: .
abundance: .
j_gene: TRBJ2-1
v_gene: TRBV7-2
CDR3nt: TGTGCCAGCAGCTTACCGACTAGGGGCCAGTTCTTC
CDR3aa: CASSLPTRGQFF

d_gene: .
abundance: .
j_gene: TRBJ1-1
v_gene: TRBV29-1
CDR3nt: TGCAGCGTCTTAGGGCTTGGGAGGGGAACTGAAGCTTTCTTT
CDR3aa: CSVLGLGRGTEAFF

d_gene: .
abundance: .
j_gene: TRBJ2-3
v_gene: TRBV4-3
CDR3nt: TGCGCCAGCAGTCTCGGGGATACGCAGTATTTT
CDR3aa: CASSLGDTQYF

d_gene: .
abundance: few
j_gene: TRBJ2-2
v_gene: TRBV29-1
CDR3nt: TGCAGCGTATTGGGGGGCGTGGGCACCGGGGAGCTGTTTTTT
CDR3aa: CSVLGGVGTGELFF

d_gene: TRBD1
abundance: .
j_gene: TRBJ1-1
v_gene: TRBV14
CDR3nt: TGTGCCAGCAGTGGACAGGTGAACACTGAAGCTTTCTTT
CDR3aa: CASSGQVNTEAFF

d_gene: .
abundance: .
j_gene: TRBJ1-1
v_gene: TRBV30
CDR3nt: TGTGCCTGGAGGCAGACTAACACTGAAGCTTTCTTT
CDR3aa: CAWRQTNTEAFF

d_gene: .
abundance: few
j_gene: TRBJ1-2
v_gene: TRBV29-1
CDR3nt: TGCAGCGTTGCTGATTATGGCTACACCTTC
CDR3aa: CSVADYGYTF

d_gene: .
abundance: .
j_gene: TRBJ2-5
v_gene: TRBV5-1
CDR3nt: TGCGCCAGCAGCCCCGGACGGCAAGAGACCCAGTACTTC
CDR3aa: CASSPGRQETQYF

d_gene: .
abundance: .
j_gene: TRBJ2-2
v_gene: TRBV30
CDR3nt: TGTGCCTGGAGTGTAAAGAGATTAGGGGAGCTGTTTTTT
CDR3aa: CAWSVKRLGELFF

d_gene: .
abundance: few
j_gene: TRBJ1-4
v_gene: TRBV6-1
CDR3nt: TGTGCCAGCAGTGAATCAGGACCTGAAAAACTGTTTTTT
CDR3aa: CASSESGPEKLFF

d_gene: .
abundance: .
j_gene: TRBJ2-3
v_gene: TRBV29-1
CDR3nt: TGCAGCGTTGTTAAAGATACGCAGTATTTT
CDR3aa: CSVVKDTQYF

d_gene: .
abundance: once
j_gene: TRBJ2-5
v_gene: TRBV5-6
CDR3nt: TGTGCCAGCAGCTTTCTCCAAGAGACCCAGTACTTC
CDR3aa: CASSFLQETQYF

d_gene: .
abundance: .
j_gene: TRBJ2-7
v_gene: TRBV19
CDR3nt: TGTGCCAGTAGTGTCGCGTCGGGCTCCTACGAGCAGTACTTC
CDR3aa: CASSVASGSYEQYF

d_gene: TRBD1
abundance: .
j_gene: TRBJ1-2
v_gene: TRBV15
CDR3nt: TGTGCCACCAGCGCTGTGACAGGGCTTGGCTACACCTTC
CDR3aa: CATSAVTGLGYTF

d_gene: .
abundance: .
j_gene: TRBJ2-7
v_gene: TRBV29-1
CDR3nt: TGCAGCCCACGGACTCTATCCTACGAGCAGTACTTC
CDR3aa: CSPRTLSYEQYF

d_gene: .
abundance: .
j_gene: TRBJ2-2
v_gene: TRBV7-3
CDR3nt: TGTGCCAGCAGCCTAAGACAGGGAGGTCCCGGGGAGCTGTTTTTT
CDR3aa: CASSLRQGGPGELFF

d_gene: .
abundance: .
j_gene: TRBJ2-1
v_gene: TRBV5-4
CDR3nt: TGTGCCAGCAGCTTACCGGGACGTGGAATAGATGAGCAGTTCTTC
CDR3aa: CASSLPGRGIDEQFF

d_gene: .
abundance: .
j_gene: TRBJ1-2
v_gene: TRBV4-3
CDR3nt: TGCGCCAGCAGCCAAGAGGGAGGTGACTATGGCTACACCTTC
CDR3aa: CASSQEGGDYGYTF

d_gene: TRBD1
abundance: .
j_gene: TRBJ1-2
v_gene: TRBV25-1
CDR3nt: TGTGCCAGCAGTTCCCGGACAGGGGGAGGCGGCTACACCTTC
CDR3aa: CASSSRTGGGGYTF

d_gene: TRBD1
abundance: once
j_gene: TRBJ2-7
v_gene: TRBV5-4
CDR3nt: TGTGCCAGCAGCCCCTATGGTGGACAGGGACACTACGAGCAGTACTTC
CDR3aa: CASSPYGGQGHYEQYF

d_gene: .
abundance: .
j_gene: TRBJ1-2
v_gene: TRBV25-1
CDR3nt: TGTGCCAGCCTCAGCGGGATTGGCTATGGCTACACCTTC
CDR3aa: CASLSGIGYGYTF

d_gene: .
abundance: few
j_gene: TRBJ1-2
v_gene: TRBV5-6
CDR3nt: TGTGCCAGCAGCTTGAGGCAGGGTACTGGCCTAGGCTATGGCTACACCTTC
CDR3aa: CASSLRQGTGLGYGYTF

d_gene: .
abundance: .
j_gene: TRBJ2-6
v_gene: TRBV7-6
CDR3nt: TGTGCCAGCAGCCCGGACATTCGCTCTGGGGCCAACGTCCTGACTTTC
CDR3aa: CASSPDIRSGANVLTF

d_gene: TRBD1
abundance: .
j_gene: TRBJ1-1
v_gene: TRBV19
CDR3nt: TGTGCCACCCAGACAGGGAGGTCCGGAGCTTTCTTT
CDR3aa: CATQTGRSGAFF

d_gene: .
abundance: few
j_gene: TRBJ2-5
v_gene: TRBV30
CDR3nt: TGTGCCTGGACCAAGGGACTCACGAGGGAGACCCAGTACTTC
CDR3aa: CAWTKGLTRETQYF

d_gene: .
abundance: .
j_gene: TRBJ2-6
v_gene: TRBV29-1
CDR3nt: TGCAGCGTATATTTTTATGGGACCACAAACTCTGGGGCCAACGTCCTGACTTTC
CDR3aa: CSVYFYGTTNSGANVLTF

d_gene: .
abundance: few
j_gene: TRBJ1-2
v_gene: TRBV29-1
CDR3nt: TGCAGCGTTGAAGGCCGGGGGCAAGGAGGCTACACCTTC
CDR3aa: CSVEGRGQGGYTF

d_gene: TRBD1
abundance: .
j_gene: TRBJ1-2
v_gene: TRBV4-3
CDR3nt: TGCGCCAGCACCCCAGGACAGGCGAACTATGGCTACACCTTC
CDR3aa: CASTPGQANYGYTF

d_gene: TRBD1
abundance: .
j_gene: TRBJ2-7
v_gene: TRBV7-2
CDR3nt: TGTGCCAGCAGCTTAGCGGGACAGGTGACCTACGAGCAGTACTTC
CDR3aa: CASSLAGQVTYEQYF

d_gene: TRBD2
abundance: .
j_gene: TRBJ2-3
v_gene: TRBV5-1
CDR3nt: TGCGCCAGCAGTTCGGAGAGCGGGGGCCTCACAGATACGCAGTATTTT
CDR3aa: CASSSESGGLTDTQYF

d_gene: TRBD2
abundance: few
j_gene: TRBJ2-1
v_gene: TRBV2
CDR3nt: TGTGCCAGCAGGGTGGTAGCGGGTTATGAGCAGTTCTTC
CDR3aa: CASRVVAGYEQFF

d_gene: .
abundance: .
j_gene: TRBJ1-1
v_gene: TRBV4-1
CDR3nt: TGCGCCAGCAGCCCCCACAGGGCGTTTTGCGAAGCTTTCTTT
CDR3aa: CASSPHRAFCEAFF

d_gene: .
abundance: .
j_gene: TRBJ1-4
v_gene: TRBV30
CDR3nt: TGTGCCTGGAGACACGGCCCGATCGTGGGGGGCCTAGGGAAACTGTTTTTT
CDR3aa: CAWRHGPIVGGLGKLFF

d_gene: .
abundance: .
j_gene: TRBJ1-5
v_gene: TRBV2
CDR3nt: TGTGCCAGCAGTGAGAGGGAGCTGGGGCCCCAGCATTTT
CDR3aa: CASSERELGPQHF

d_gene: TRBD1
abundance: .
j_gene: TRBJ1-2
v_gene: TRBV30
CDR3nt: TGTGCCTGGAGTGGACAGGGGGCCTATGGCTACACCTTC
CDR3aa: CAWSGQGAYGYTF

d_gene: .
abundance: few
j_gene: TRBJ1-6
v_gene: TRBV7-6
CDR3nt: TGTGCCAGCAGCCGTAACGACGTCCTAGTGTTGGGTTCACCCCTCCACTTT
CDR3aa: CASSRNDVLVLGSPLHF

d_gene: .
abundance: few
j_gene: TRBJ2-1
v_gene: TRBV7-2
CDR3nt: TGTGCCAGCAGCGACCCCCCGGGACAGCAGTTCTTC
CDR3aa: CASSDPPGQQFF

d_gene: .
abundance: .
j_gene: TRBJ1-2
v_gene: TRBV30
CDR3nt: TGTGCCTGGAGTACCCCCGGGAGGGGCAGCTATGGCTACACCTTC
CDR3aa: CAWSTPGRGSYGYTF

d_gene: .
abundance: .
j_gene: TRBJ2-1
v_gene: TRBV7-8
CDR3nt: TGTGCCAGCAGCTTAGCGAGGGAGGCGTCCTCCTACAATGAGCAGTTCTTC
CDR3aa: CASSLAREASSYNEQFF

d_gene: .
abundance: few
j_gene: TRBJ2-2
v_gene: TRBV4-2
CDR3nt: TGTGCCAGCAGCCAACCATGGGGGGCCGGGGAGCTGTTTTTT
CDR3aa: CASSQPWGAGELFF

d_gene: TRBD2
abundance: .
j_gene: TRBJ2-7
v_gene: TRBV30
CDR3nt: TGTGCCTGGGGAAGTAGCGGGGACTACGAGCAGTACTTC
CDR3aa: CAWGSSGDYEQYF